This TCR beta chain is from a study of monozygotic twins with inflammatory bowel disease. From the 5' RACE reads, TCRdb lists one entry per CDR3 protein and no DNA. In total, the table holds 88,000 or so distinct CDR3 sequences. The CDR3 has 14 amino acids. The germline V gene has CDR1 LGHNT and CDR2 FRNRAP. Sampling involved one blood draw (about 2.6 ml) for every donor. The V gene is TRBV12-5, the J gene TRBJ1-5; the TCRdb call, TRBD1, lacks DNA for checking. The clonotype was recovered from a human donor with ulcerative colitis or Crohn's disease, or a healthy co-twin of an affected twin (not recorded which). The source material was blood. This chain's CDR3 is CASGSGTGNQPQHF.